Sequencing of this T cell receptor (beta chain) was carried out in a study of T cell changes during pregnancy in multiple sclerosis. The protocol was immunoSEQ multiplex PCR, while the TCRdb copy is restricted to in-frame clones and leaves out a portion. This table has tens of thousands of clones, roughly 90% appearing once. Germline V gene lookup returns CDR1 LNHDA and CDR2 SQIVND (reference sequence). CDR3 length: 16 amino acids. The V segment lost 7 bases and the J segment 8 bases; nucleotides outside the gene matches: 15. This TCR came from a female donor in good health, enrolled as a control in a pregnancy study. J is TRBJ1-4 and V is TRBV19; 8 positions agree with TRBD1. Sample: peripheral blood, taken in the first trimester of pregnancy. The CDR3 DNA reads as TGTGCCAGTAAAAACAGGGGGGGCCGGACTACCGAAAAACTGTTTTTT. Translating it yields CASKNRGGRTTEKLFF.